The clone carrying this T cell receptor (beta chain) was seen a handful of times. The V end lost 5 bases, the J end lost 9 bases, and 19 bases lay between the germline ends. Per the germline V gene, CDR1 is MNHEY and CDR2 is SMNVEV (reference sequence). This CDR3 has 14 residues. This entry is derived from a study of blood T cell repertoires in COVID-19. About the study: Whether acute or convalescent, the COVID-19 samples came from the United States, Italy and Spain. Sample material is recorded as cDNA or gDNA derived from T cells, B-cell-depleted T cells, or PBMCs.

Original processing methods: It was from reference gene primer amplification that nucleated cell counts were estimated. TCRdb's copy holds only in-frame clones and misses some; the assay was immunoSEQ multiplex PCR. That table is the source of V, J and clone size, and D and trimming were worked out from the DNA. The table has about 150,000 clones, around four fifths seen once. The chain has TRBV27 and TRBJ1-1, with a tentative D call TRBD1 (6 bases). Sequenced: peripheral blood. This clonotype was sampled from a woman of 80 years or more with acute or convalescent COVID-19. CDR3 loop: CASSPILGGGKAFF. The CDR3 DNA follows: TGTGCCAGCAGTCCGATCCTGGGGGGGGGCAAAGCTTTCTTT.